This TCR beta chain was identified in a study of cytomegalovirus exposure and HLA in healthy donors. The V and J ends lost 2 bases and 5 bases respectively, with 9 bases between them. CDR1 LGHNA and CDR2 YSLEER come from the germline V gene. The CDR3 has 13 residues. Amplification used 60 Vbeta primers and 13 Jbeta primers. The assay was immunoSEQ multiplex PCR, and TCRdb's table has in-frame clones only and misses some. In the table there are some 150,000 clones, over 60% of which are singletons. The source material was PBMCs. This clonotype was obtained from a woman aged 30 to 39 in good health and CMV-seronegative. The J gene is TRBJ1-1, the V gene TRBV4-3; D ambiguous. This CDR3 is CASSQYQWTEAFF. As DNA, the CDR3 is TGCGCCAGCAGCCAATATCAGTGGACTGAAGCTTTCTTT.